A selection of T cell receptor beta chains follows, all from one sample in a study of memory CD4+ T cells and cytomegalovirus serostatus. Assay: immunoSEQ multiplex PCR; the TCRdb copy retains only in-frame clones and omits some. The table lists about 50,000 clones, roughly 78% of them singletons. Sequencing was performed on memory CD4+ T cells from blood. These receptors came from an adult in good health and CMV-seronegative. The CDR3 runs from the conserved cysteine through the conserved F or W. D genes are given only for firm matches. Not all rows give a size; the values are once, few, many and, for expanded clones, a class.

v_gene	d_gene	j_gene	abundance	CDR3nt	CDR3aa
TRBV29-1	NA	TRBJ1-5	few	TGCAGCGTTGAGCCCCAGCCCCAGCATTTT	CSVEPQPQHF
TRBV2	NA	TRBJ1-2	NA	TGTGCCAGCAGTCCCTATCAGGACTACACCTTC	CASSPYQDYTF
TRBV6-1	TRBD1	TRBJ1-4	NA	TGTGCCAGCAGTTCCGGACAGGCAGCCGTTGAAAAACTGTTTTTT	CASSSGQAAVEKLFF
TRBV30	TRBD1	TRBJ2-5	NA	TGTGCCTGGAGTGTTAAGGGGGCCGGAGAGACCCAGTACTTC	CAWSVKGAGETQYF
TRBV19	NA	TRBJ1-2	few	TGTGCCAGTAGTGTCCCCCTATCTGGGAACTATGGCTACACCTTC	CASSVPLSGNYGYTF
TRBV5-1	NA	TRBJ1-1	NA	TGCGCCAGCAGCGACGGTCTGAACACTGAAGCTTTCTTT	CASSDGLNTEAFF
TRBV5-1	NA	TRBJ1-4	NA	TGCGCCAGCAGGCCCGACGGGGCAACTAATGAAAAACTGTTTTTT	CASRPDGATNEKLFF
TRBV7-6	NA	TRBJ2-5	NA	TGTGCCAGCAGCTCGGCCTTTGGGAGCCAAGAGACCCAGTACTTC	CASSSAFGSQETQYF
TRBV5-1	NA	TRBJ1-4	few	TGCGCCAGCAGCTTAGGGGCTAATGAAAAACTGTTTTTT	CASSLGANEKLFF
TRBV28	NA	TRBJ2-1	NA	TGTGCCAGCAGTTCAGCCGCTAACAACCGCTACAATGAGCAGTTCTTC	CASSSAANNRYNEQFF
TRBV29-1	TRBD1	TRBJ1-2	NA	TGCAGCGTGAGGACAGGGTCAACTAGGGGCTACACCTTC	CSVRTGSTRGYTF
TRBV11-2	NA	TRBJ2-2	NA	TGTGCCAGCAGCGCCGACAGGACCGGGGAGCTGTTTTTT	CASSADRTGELFF
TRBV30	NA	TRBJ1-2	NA	TGTGCCTGGAGCGCAACTAAACTTAACTATGGCTACACCTTC	CAWSATKLNYGYTF
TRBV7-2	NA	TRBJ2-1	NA	TGTGCCAGCAGCCGCATTTACAATGAGCAGTTCTTC	CASSRIYNEQFF